This entry lists 14 T cell receptor beta chains sequenced from one sample in a study of cytomegalovirus exposure and HLA in healthy donors. The PCR contained 60 Vbeta and 13 Jbeta primers. Repertoires were generated with immunoSEQ multiplex PCR, while TCRdb's copy carries only in-frame clones and drops some. This sample yields 85,000 to 130,000 clones, of which more than 60% are seen a single time; 3.5% to 4% belongs to the top ten. Sequencing was performed on PBMCs. Every receptor here comes from a man between 60 and 70 years old in good health and CMV-seronegative.

The chain has TRBV6-6 and TRBJ2-2; the match to TRBD1 covers 9 bases. The germline gives CDR1 MNHNY, CDR2 SVGAGI (reference sequence). The CDR3 length is 16 residues. V shed 5 bases, J shed 0 bases, and the junction held 4 bases outside the gene matches. Here the CDR3 reads CASSQQGATNTGELFF. The CDR3 DNA follows: TGTGCCAGCAGTCAACAGGGGGCTACGAACACCGGGGAGCTGTTTTTT.

This clone showed up just once. The chain joins TRBV30 to TRBJ2-3, with TRBD2 as a possible D gene (5 bases). Germline-derived CDR1 and CDR2 are GTSNPN and SVGIG (reference sequence). The CDR3 runs 16 residues. With 0 bases removed from V and 0 bases from J, the gap between germline ends came to 13 bases. The CDR3 loop reads CAWSVGTSLSTDTQYF. DNA of the CDR3: TGTGCCTGGAGTGTAGGTACTAGTCTTAGCACAGATACGCAGTATTTT.

The chain carries TRBV9 and TRBJ1-3, with D perhaps matching TRBD1 (6 bases). Trimming took off 4 bases at V and 0 bases at J, with 8 bases between the two ends. The germline gives CDR1 SGDLS, CDR2 YYNGEE. The CDR3 has 14 residues. CDR3 DNA: TGTGCCAGCAGCACAGGGAGCTCTGGAAACACCATATATTTT. Amino acids: CASSTGSSGNTIYF.

The count of this clone is one. V gene TRBV5-1 combines with J gene TRBJ1-6; 7 positions agree with TRBD1. The CDR3 is 15 amino acids. The germline gives CDR1 SGHRS, CDR2 YFSETQ. Trimming took 5 bases from V and 1 from J; bases not matched to a gene: 3. The CDR3 DNA follows: TGCGCCAGCAGAGCAGGGGGTTCCTATAATTCACCCCTCCACTTT. Translating gives CASRAGGSYNSPLHF.

This clone was counted a few times. This chain links TRBV5-8 with TRBJ2-5; 12 nucleotides match TRBD2. The J segment lost 5 bases and the V segment lost 4 bases, leaving 3 bases of the junction unmatched. CDR1 SGHTS and CDR2 YDEGEE come from the germline V gene. The CDR3 sequence is 14 residues long. CDR3 protein: CASSAGTSGETQYF. In nucleotides, the CDR3 is TGTGCCAGCAGCGCCGGGACTAGCGGGGAGACCCAGTACTTC.

The CDR3 protein is CASNSRDRDNGYTF. CDR3 DNA: TGTGCCTCCAACTCCCGGGACAGGGATAATGGCTACACCTTC. V gene TRBV7-9 combines with J gene TRBJ1-2; TRBD1 agrees at 9 bases. The CDR3 extends over 14 amino acids. Unmatched junction bases numbered 13, after V lost 11 bases and J lost 6 bases. Per the germline V gene, CDR1 is SEHNR and CDR2 is FQNEAQ (reference sequence).

This chain uses TRBV6-4 with TRBJ1-6, with D possibly being TRBD1 (6 bases). The CDR3 is 16 amino acids. The V gene lost 3 bases and the J gene lost 9 bases, with 18 bases spanning the gap. Germline loops: CDR1 MRHNA, CDR2 SNTAGT. CDR3 nucleotides: TGTGCCAGCAGTGAGTGGCAAAGGGGGTCAGGTTCACCCCTCCACTTT. The encoded protein is CASSEWQRGSGSPLHF.

V is TRBV6-5 and J is TRBJ1-1, with unresolved D. Germline-derived CDR1 and CDR2 are MNHEY and SVGAGI. Trimming removed 7 bases at V and 1 base at J, with 4 bases between. This CDR3 comprises 11 residues. The CDR3 DNA reads TGTGCCAGCACCCGGAACACTGAAGCTTTCTTT. This gives the protein CASTRNTEAFF.

The rearrangement uses TRBV7-3 and TRBJ2-1; 10 nucleotides match TRBD1. From germline, CDR1 is SGHTA and CDR2 FQGTGA. The CDR3 has 16 residues. The V and J ends lost 6 bases and 4 bases, in that order; junction bases with no gene match: 9. The CDR3 bases are TGTGCCAGCAGGCGTCCCGGGACAGGGGAGTACAATGAGCAGTTCTTC. Translated: CASRRPGTGEYNEQFF.

The chain combines TRBV28 with TRBJ1-5; perhaps TRBD1 as D (5 bases). Trimming took off 7 bases at V and 7 bases at J, with 14 bases between the two ends. Looked up from germline, CDR1 is MDHEN and CDR2 is SYDVKM. The CDR3 runs to 13 residues. CDR3 loop: CASTGGNWQPQHF. The DNA for the CDR3 is TGTGCCAGCACCGGGGGTAATTGGCAGCCCCAGCATTTT.

CDR3 region: CASSFFQGASTEAFF. In nucleotides, the CDR3 is TGCGCCAGCAGCTTCTTCCAGGGGGCGAGCACTGAAGCTTTCTTT. J is TRBJ1-1 and V is TRBV5-1; 8 bases align to TRBD1. The CDR3 contains 15 residues. V dropped 2 bases and J dropped 4; count of bases not matched to a gene: 7. Germline-derived CDR1 and CDR2 are SGHRS and YFSETQ.

The J gene is TRBJ2-1, the V gene TRBV7-2, with TRBD2 matching over 9 bases. Trimming cost V 5 bases and J 5 bases; bases outside gene matches: 13. Per the germline V gene, CDR1 is SGHTA and CDR2 is FQGNSA. The CDR3 is 17 residues long. The CDR3 reads CASSPAPAGGFDNEQFF. Here the CDR3 DNA reads TGTGCCAGCAGCCCCGCCCCCGCGGGGGGGTTTGACAATGAGCAGTTCTTC.

The chain has TRBV6-1 and TRBJ2-7; tentatively, D is TRBD2 (6 bases). The CDR3 loop spans 17 amino acids. The V end lost 4 bases, the J end lost 3 bases, and 22 bases lay between the germline ends. In germline, CDR1 is MNHNS, CDR2 SASEGT. The CDR3 loop is CASSAPLGDWGFYEQYV. DNA of the CDR3: TGTGCCAGCAGTGCCCCTCTCGGGGACTGGGGTTTCTACGAGCAGTACGTC.

The CDR3 DNA is TGTGCCAGTACCCGCCGCCAGGCCTATAATTCACCCCTCCACTTT. As protein: CASTRRQAYNSPLHF. The V gene is TRBV19, the J gene TRBJ1-6, with unresolved D. The length of the CDR3 is 15 residues. Per germline, CDR1 LNHDA and CDR2 SQIVND (reference sequence). Deletions cut 7 bases from V and 2 bases from J, with 12 bases between.